Reported below is one T cell receptor beta chain. This sample was included in a study of blood T cell repertoires in COVID-19. The wider study: The samples span acute and convalescent COVID-19 from the United States, Italy and Spain. T cells, B-cell-depleted T cells, or PBMCs supplied cDNA or gDNA.

The repertoire was sequenced with immunoSEQ multiplex PCR; TCRdb's copy has only in-frame clones and lacks some. Of hundreds of thousands of clones in the sample, roughly 90% were seen once. The CDR3 totals 14 residues. Unmatched junction bases numbered 7, after V lost 5 bases and J lost 5 bases. Germline V gene lookup returns CDR1 PRHDT and CDR2 FYEKMQ (reference sequence). The material sequenced was peripheral blood. The source of this sequence is a woman aged 50 to 60 with active or convalescent COVID-19. The chain combines TRBV13 with TRBJ1-1; 8 positions match TRBD1. This CDR3 is CASSGRQGRTEAFF. Written as DNA, the CDR3 is TGTGCCAGCAGCGGGCGACAGGGGAGGACTGAAGCTTTCTTT.